This TCR beta chain was recorded in a study of CD4+ T cells in melanoma. Overall study findings and caveats: In melanoma, neoantigen-specific CD4+ T cells reportedly differed in differentiation state. CD8+ T cell, macrophage and B cell function reportedly correlated with neoantigen-specific CD4+ T cells.

Method: immunoSEQ multiplex PCR; TCRdb's copy keeps in-frame clones and lacks some. The repertoire consists of some 110,000 clones, with approximately 92% occurring once and the leading ten covering less than 4%. CDR1 MGHRA and CDR2 YSYEKL come from the germline V gene. The CDR3 sequence is 15 residues long. Trimming removed 1 base at V and 6 bases at J, with 13 bases between. Comments on this clone: The antigen is unknown.

The chain recombines TRBV4-1 with TRBJ2-1; D gene uncertain. This TCR derives from a human donor with melanoma. Sequenced input: peripheral blood. CDR3: CASSQVPSYGNEQFF. CDR3 in DNA: TGCGCCAGCAGCCAAGTTCCATCCTATGGCAATGAGCAGTTCTTC.